This T cell receptor (beta chain) was identified during a study of CD8+ T cells in alopecia areata. Concerning this clone: Its target is not known.

Treatment here: oral pan-JAK inhibitor, 5-10 mg twice daily. The germline CDR1 and CDR2 sequences are MGHDK and SYGVNS. Trimming took off 3 bases at V and 5 bases at J, with 13 bases between the two ends. There are 14 residues in the CDR3. RNA, once extracted, was reverse transcribed into cDNA for use as the sequencing template. Repertoires were generated with immunoSEQ multiplex PCR, while TCRdb's copy carries only in-frame clones and drops some. Found here are more than 90,000 clones, 55% to 75% of them singletons; the top ten hold about 17%. Study results and limitations: Lesional tissue from the scalp (especially in alopecia totalis/universalis) showed higher clonality than normal scalp. Scalp clonality and expanded CD8+ clones among the top 100 fell significantly with tofacitinib.

The rearrangement links TRBV25-1 to TRBJ1-1, with D tentatively TRBD1 (5 bases). This clonotype was obtained from a human donor with alopecia areata. The sequences come from CD8+ T cells sorted from blood, collected between weeks 55 and 65, from a patient treated with tofacitinib. CDR3 sequence (DNA): TGTGCCAGCAGTGACCGCAGGGTTGGGACTGAAGCTTTCTTT. Amino acid sequence: CASSDRRVGTEAFF.